The 16 T cell receptor beta chains below come from one sample, sequenced in a study of regulatory T cells in long-lasting Graves disease. Indicated time point: newly diagnosed GD, antithyroid drugs for less than 3 months. The TCR library was made from RNA extracted from PBMCs. CDR3 regions were amplified by Arm-PCR using iRepertoire HTBI primers to build TCR beta libraries. TCRdb recomputed calls from the multiplex PCR reads with MiXCR, one row per CDR3 protein. The table includes about 240,000 distinct CDR3 sequences, 20% detected once. Sequenced material: peripheral blood mononuclear cells (PBMCs), taken at new diagnosis, from a patient treated with antithyroid drugs. These TCRs come from a female donor with Graves disease.

This clonotype was observed at least ten times. This chain joins TRBV3-1 and TRBJ2-2; 7 bases fit TRBD1. From germline, CDR1 is LGHDT and CDR2 YNNKEL (reference sequence). The CDR3 covers 18 residues. The trim removed 4 bases at V and 4 bases at J, leaving 15 bases unmatched. The CDR3 reads CASSRLRMNRGSTGELFF. The CDR3 nucleotides are TGTGCCAGCAGCCGATTAAGGATGAACAGGGGATCCACCGGGGAGCTGTTTTTT.

This clonotype has ten or more counts. The J gene is TRBJ1-5, the V gene TRBV3-1, with D uncertain. In germline, CDR1 is LGHDT, CDR2 YNNKEL (reference sequence). V shed 4 bases and J shed 0 bases, with 7 bases lying between them. This CDR3 contains 14 residues. The chain's CDR3 is CASSRDYSNQPQHF. The CDR3 nucleotides read TGTGCCAGCAGCCGAGATTATAGCAATCAGCCCCAGCATTTT.

There are many counts of this clonotype. The chain links TRBV12-3 or TRBV12-4 to TRBJ1-2; 8 bases fit TRBD1. After removal of 6 bases from V and 3 bases from J, the junction contained 3 bases not matched to a gene. The CDR3 totals 13 residues. CDR3 bases: TGTGCCAGCAGGCAACAGGGGGACTATGGCTACACCTTC. Translated: CASRQQGDYGYTF.

This clonotype was observed at least ten times. CDR3 sequence (DNA): TGTGCCCTCTCGGTTGAGTCGAACACAGATACGCAGTATTTT. It specifies CALSVESNTDTQYF. The rearrangement joins TRBV15 to TRBJ2-3; D call uncertain. V was pared by 11 bases and J by 2 bases, with 17 bases between. Germline loops: CDR1 LNHNV, CDR2 YYDKDF (reference sequence). This CDR3 has 14 residues.

The V gene is TRBV27, the J gene TRBJ1-4; TRBD1 matches at 7 bases. The junction had 6 bases not matched to a gene; V was cut back by 4 bases and J by 10 bases. Germline CDR1 is MNHEY and CDR2 is SMNVEV (reference sequence). The CDR3 sequence is 13 residues long. CDR3 bases: TGTGCCAGCAGTTCAAGACAGGGTGGAAAACTGTTTTTT. Translating gives CASSSRQGGKLFF. Full variable domain (remainder filled in from reference TRBV27 and TRBJ1-4): EAQVTQNPRYLITVTGKKLTVTCSQNMNHEYMSWYRQDPGLGLRQIYYSMNVEVTDKGDVPEGYKVSRKEKRNFPLILESPSPNQTSLYFCASSSRQGGKLFFGSGTQLSVL.

The table lists this clonotype with many counts. This chain uses TRBV4-1 with TRBJ2-3; perhaps TRBD1 as D (5 bases). Germline-derived CDR1 and CDR2 are MGHRA and YSYEKL. The CDR3 runs 14 residues. Trimming pared 0 bases from V and 6 bases from J, leaving 10 bases between. The CDR3 DNA reads as TGCGCCAGCAGCCAAGAGGGTGGACACGATACGCAGTATTTT. Translating it yields CASSQEGGHDTQYF.

This clonotype was counted ten times or more. The chain employs TRBV28 and TRBJ2-7; no reliable D call. Trimming cost V 6 bases and J 0 bases, with 6 bases left between them. Per germline, CDR1 MDHEN and CDR2 SYDVKM. The CDR3 covers 12 residues. CDR3 region: CASSLRSYEQYF. The CDR3 DNA reads as TGTGCCAGCAGCTTACGCTCCTACGAGCAGTACTTC.

This clonotype appeared a few times. The CDR3 DNA reads TGTGCCAGTACCCTCACTAGCTCCTCCTACAATGAGCAGTTCTTC. Its translation is CASTLTSSSYNEQFF. This chain joins TRBV19 and TRBJ2-1, with D perhaps TRBD2 (6 bases). The V end was cut by 7 bases, the J end by 0 bases, with 13 bases between. Per germline, CDR1 LNHDA and CDR2 SQIVND (reference sequence). This CDR3 is built from 15 residues.

This clonotype has a count of ten or more. The CDR3 bases are TGTGCCAGCAGTGAAAGGGACTGGATCCCAGATACGCAGTATTTT. The encoded protein is CASSERDWIPDTQYF. J is TRBJ2-3 and V is TRBV2; the D gene is possibly TRBD2 (6 bases). Trimming removed 2 bases from V and 4 bases from J, with 13 bases in between. The CDR3 runs 15 residues. Germline loops: CDR1 SNHLY, CDR2 FYNNEI.

This clonotype was counted at least ten times. The chain couples TRBV6-1 to TRBJ1-2, with TRBD1 identical over 7 bases. Germline assignment: CDR1 MNHNS and CDR2 SASEGT. V shed 6 bases, J shed 6 bases, and the junction held 7 bases outside the gene matches. The CDR3 length is 13 residues. Written as DNA, the CDR3 is TGTGCCAGCAGCATGACAGGGATAGATGGCTACACCTTC. It encodes CASSMTGIDGYTF.

This chain links TRBV27 with TRBJ2-7, with D hard to call. The CDR3 is 14 amino acids. Germline CDR1 reads MNHEY; CDR2 reads SMNVEV (reference sequence). Trimming removed 5 bases at V and 0 bases at J, with 11 bases between. The CDR3 region is CASSPRSPSYEQYF. The CDR3 DNA reads TGTGCCAGCAGTCCCCGATCCCCCTCCTACGAGCAGTACTTC.

As for this clonotype: A read error may explain this, as a much larger clone is one base away. The chain is built from TRBV29-1 and TRBJ2-3; possible D gene TRBD2, 6 bases. Germline CDR1 and CDR2: SQVTM and ANQGSEA. This CDR3 has 14 amino acids. In DNA, the CDR3 is TGCAGCGTTTCGCGGGGTGGCGGCACAGGTACGCAGTATTTT. This translates into CSVSRGGGTGTQYF.

This clonotype was counted between two and nine times. This sequence joins TRBV27 and TRBJ1-1, with 9 positions matching TRBD1. V trimming: 6 bases; J trimming: 5 bases; junction bases outside the gene matches: 4. Germline assignment: CDR1 MNHEY and CDR2 SMNVEV (reference sequence). The length of the CDR3 is 13 residues. This CDR3 is CASRRTGVTEAFF. CDR3 DNA: TGTGCCAGCAGGAGGACAGGGGTTACTGAAGCTTTCTTT.

The chain recombines TRBV11-2 with TRBJ2-3; 11 bases line up with TRBD1. V gave up 4 bases and J gave up 1 base; unmatched junction bases: 1. The germline CDR1 and CDR2 sequences are SGHAT and FQNNGV. The CDR3 is 15 amino acids. CDR3 region: CASSWGQGGTDTQYF. The CDR3, as DNA: TGTGCCAGCAGCTGGGGACAGGGGGGCACAGATACGCAGTATTTT.

Comment on this clonotype: This may arise from a read error, as a much more abundant clone is one base away. The chain combines TRBV20-1 with TRBJ1-2; TRBD1 is a possible D gene (6 bases). The CDR3 spans 15 residues. V was pared by 0 bases and J by 5 bases, with 16 bases between. The germline gives CDR1 DFQATT, CDR2 SNEGSKA (reference sequence). CDR3 protein: CSARDGEGGIYGYTF. The DNA for the CDR3 is TGCAGTGCTAGAGATGGAGAGGGGGGGATTTATGGCTACACCTTC.

This clonotype was observed many times. The genes are TRBV5-4 and TRBJ2-1; tentative D call: TRBD2 (7 bases). This CDR3 contains 16 residues. CDR1 and CDR2 from the germline V gene are SGHNT and YYREEE (reference sequence). V lost 0 bases, J lost 3 bases, and 13 bases lay in between. The CDR3 bases are TGTGCCAGCAGCTTGGGAGGCGGGGGCGACTACAATGAGCAGTTCTTC. It yields the protein CASSLGGGGDYNEQFF.